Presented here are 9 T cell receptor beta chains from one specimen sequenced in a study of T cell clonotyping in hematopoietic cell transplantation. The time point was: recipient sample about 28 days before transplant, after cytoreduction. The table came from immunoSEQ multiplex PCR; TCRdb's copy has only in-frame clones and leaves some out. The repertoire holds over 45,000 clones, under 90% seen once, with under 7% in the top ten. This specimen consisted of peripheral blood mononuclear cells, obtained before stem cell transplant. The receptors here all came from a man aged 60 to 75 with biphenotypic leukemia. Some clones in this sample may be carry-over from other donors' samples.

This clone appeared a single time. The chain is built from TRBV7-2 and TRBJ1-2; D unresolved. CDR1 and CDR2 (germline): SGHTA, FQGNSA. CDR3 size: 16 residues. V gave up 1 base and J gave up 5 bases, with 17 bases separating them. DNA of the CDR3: TGTGCCAGCAGCTTAGAGGTGGTGGCAGCCTTATATGGCTACACCTTC. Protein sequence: CASSLEVVAALYGYTF. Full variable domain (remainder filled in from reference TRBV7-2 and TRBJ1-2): GAGVSQSPSNKVTEKGKDVELRCDPISGHTALYWYRQSLGQGLEFLIYFQGNSAPDKSGLPSDRFSAERTGGSVSTLTIQRTQQEDSAVYLCASSLEVVAALYGYTFGSGTRLTVV.

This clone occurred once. The CDR3, as DNA: TGTGCCAGCAGCCCTACCGTGGACAGGGGGAATGAGCAGTTCTTC. Translated, it gives CASSPTVDRGNEQFF. The V and J genes are TRBV28 and TRBJ2-1; 10 bases align to TRBD1. CDR1 and CDR2 from the germline V gene are MDHEN and SYDVKM. J lost 7 bases, V lost 6 bases, and 9 bases had no gene match. The CDR3 loop spans 15 amino acids.

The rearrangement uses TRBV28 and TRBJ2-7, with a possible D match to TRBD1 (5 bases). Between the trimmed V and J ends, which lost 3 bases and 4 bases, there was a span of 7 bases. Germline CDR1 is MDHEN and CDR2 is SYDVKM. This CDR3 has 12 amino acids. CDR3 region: CASSFRVYEQYF. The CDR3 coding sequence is TGTGCCAGCAGTTTCAGGGTTTACGAGCAGTACTTC.

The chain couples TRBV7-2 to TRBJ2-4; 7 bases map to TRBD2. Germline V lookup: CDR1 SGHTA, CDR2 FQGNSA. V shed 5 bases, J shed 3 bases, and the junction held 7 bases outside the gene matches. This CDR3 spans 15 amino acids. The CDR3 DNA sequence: TGTGCCAGCAGCACAATAGCGGGTGACAAAAACATTCAGTACTTC. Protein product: CASSTIAGDKNIQYF. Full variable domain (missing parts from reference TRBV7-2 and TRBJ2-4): GAGVSQSPSNKVTEKGKDVELRCDPISGHTALYWYRQSLGQGLEFLIYFQGNSAPDKSGLPSDRFSAERTGGSVSTLTIQRTQQEDSAVYLCASSTIAGDKNIQYFGAGTRLSVL.

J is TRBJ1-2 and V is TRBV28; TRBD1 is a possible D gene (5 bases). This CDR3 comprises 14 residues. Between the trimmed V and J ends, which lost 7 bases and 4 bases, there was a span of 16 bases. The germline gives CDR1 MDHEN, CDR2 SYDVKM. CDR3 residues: CASTPGGVSYGYTF. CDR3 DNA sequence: TGTGCCAGCACCCCGGGGGGGGTCAGCTATGGCTACACCTTC.

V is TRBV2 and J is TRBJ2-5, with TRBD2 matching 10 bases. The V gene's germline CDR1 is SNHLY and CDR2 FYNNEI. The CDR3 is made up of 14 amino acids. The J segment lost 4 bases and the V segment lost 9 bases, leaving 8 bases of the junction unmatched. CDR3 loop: CASRGLAKGETQYF. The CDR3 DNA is TGTGCCAGTAGGGGACTAGCGAAGGGAGAGACCCAGTACTTC. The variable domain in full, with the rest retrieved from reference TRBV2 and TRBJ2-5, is EPEVTQTPSHQVTQMGQEVILRCVPISNHLYFYWYRQILGQKVEFLVSFYNNEISEKSEIFDDQFSVERPDGSNFTLKIRSTKLEDSAMYFCASRGLAKGETQYFGPGTRLLVL.

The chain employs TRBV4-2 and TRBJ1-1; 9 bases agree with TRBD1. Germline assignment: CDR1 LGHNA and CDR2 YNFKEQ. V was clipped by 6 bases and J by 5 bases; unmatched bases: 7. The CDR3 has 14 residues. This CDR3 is CASRPTTGGTEAFF. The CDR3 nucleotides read TGTGCCAGCAGACCAACGACAGGGGGGACTGAAGCTTTCTTT.

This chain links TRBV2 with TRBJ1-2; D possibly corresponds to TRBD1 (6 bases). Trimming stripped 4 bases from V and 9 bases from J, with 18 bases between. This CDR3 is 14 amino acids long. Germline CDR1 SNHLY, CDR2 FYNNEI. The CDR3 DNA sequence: TGTGCCAGCAGTGCTTCGTTCGGGGGCACGCGCTACACCTTC. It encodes CASSASFGGTRYTF.

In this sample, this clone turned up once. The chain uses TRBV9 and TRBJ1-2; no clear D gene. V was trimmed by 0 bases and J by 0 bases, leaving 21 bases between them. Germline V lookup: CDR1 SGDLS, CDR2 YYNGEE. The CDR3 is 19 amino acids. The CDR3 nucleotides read TGTGCCAGCAGCGTAGGGCGTGAGCTGATAACCTTAGCTAACTATGGCTACACCTTC. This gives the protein CASSVGRELITLANYGYTF.